Given below is one TCR beta chain in context. Trimming removed 4 bases at V and 2 bases at J, with 10 bases between. Germline loops: CDR1 SGHRS, CDR2 YFSETQ. The CDR3 length is 14 residues. This entry belongs to a study of blood T cell repertoires in COVID-19. Original analysis: Estimated nucleated cell counts came from reference gene primer amplification. The assay was immunoSEQ multiplex PCR, and TCRdb's table has in-frame clones only and misses some. That table supplies the V and J calls and clone size; D and trimming were determined from the DNA. This table has around 190,000 clones, about nine tenths appearing once.

This chain uses TRBV5-1 with TRBJ1-3; D unclear. Source material: peripheral blood. The receptor was derived from a man in his late teens or twenties with active or convalescent COVID-19. In DNA form, the CDR3 reads TGCGCCAGCAGCGAGGCCCCGCCTGGAAACACCATATATTTT. Its protein is CASSEAPPGNTIYF.